This T cell receptor (beta chain) was obtained from a study of T cell repertoires in cytomegalovirus infection. Study in general: It was recently identified HLA-C-restricted and well-studied HLA-B-restricted CMV epitopes that the study used.

V lost 1 base and J lost 5; bases outside the gene matches: 7. The CDR3 contains 15 residues. Germline CDR1 and CDR2: KGHSH and LQKENI. TCRdb fed the reads into MiXCR, producing one record per CDR3 protein. The data show 600,000 to 700,000 distinct CDR3 sequences, around 30% seen once. In its sample, this clonotype was seen a few times. The antigen is undetermined. Here the sequenced sample was cultured PBMCs, taken from culture after CMV antigen stimulation. This sequence was found in a human donor in good health (CMV status not recorded). Some clones in this sample may be carry-over from other donors' samples. V usage is TRBV18 and J usage is TRBJ2-5; 7 nucleotides match TRBD2. CDR3 DNA: TGTGCCAGCTCACCACTGCTGGCGGGGGAGGAGACCCAGTACTTC. This gives the protein CASSPLLAGEETQYF.